The T cell receptor (beta chain) described here comes from a study of shared clonotypes between healthy human individuals. Concerning this clone itself: With only one base between it and a far larger clone, this is likely a read error.

Data came from immunoSEQ multiplex PCR; TCRdb stores just in-frame clones and leaves some out. This table holds about 520,000 clones, about 84% found once. The CDR3 is 15 residues long. Germline CDR1 is MDHEN and CDR2 is SYDVKM. The TCR was taken from a woman aged 40 to 49 in good health. Some clones in this sample may be carry-over from other donors' samples. This chain uses TRBV28 with TRBJ1-4; TRBD1 matches at 7 bases. What was sequenced was PBMCs. CDR3 protein: CASSQPGQTNEKLSF. CDR3 nucleotides: TGTGCCAGCAGCCAACCGGGACAGACTAATGAAAAACTGTCTTTT.